These T cell receptor beta chains were read from a single sample in a study of blood T cell repertoires in COVID-19. Data came from immunoSEQ multiplex PCR; TCRdb stores just in-frame clones and leaves some out. The sample comprises about 250,000 clones, 87% of which are singletons, and about 2.5% rests with the top ten. Sequenced sample: PBMCs or T cells enriched from blood (not recorded which). Receptors were obtained from a woman younger than 45 with acute COVID-19. CDR3s leave out the opening cysteine and the closing phenylalanine or tryptophan.

V: TRBV10-2; J: TRBJ1-1; CDR3: ASRDDYLNTEAF
V: TRBV5-1; J: TRBJ2-5; CDR3: ASSLTSGRETQY
V: TRBV29-1; J: TRBJ1-1; CDR3: SVEGAGRGNTEAF
V: TRBV7-2; J: TRBJ1-1; CDR3: ASSPWGTLNTEAF
V: TRBV18; J: TRBJ2-2; CDR3: ASSPRGATSGELF
V: TRBV7-9; J: TRBJ1-5; CDR3: ASSPGAHQPQH
V: TRBV5-1; J: TRBJ1-3; CDR3: ASSLIPTGAGNTIY
V: TRBV6-2/TRBV6-3; J: TRBJ2-6; CDR3: ASSYYQAGANVLT
V: TRBV6-1; J: TRBJ2-7; CDR3: ASSETPGGYEQY
V: TRBV20-1; J: TRBJ2-5; CDR3: SASIRLARYQETQY
V: TRBV10-1; J: TRBJ2-3; CDR3: ASSESRNGGTDTQY
V: TRBV15; J: TRBJ1-2; CDR3: ATSRDRTGRFYGYT
V: TRBV7-9; J: TRBJ1-2; CDR3: ASSLDPGDGYT
V: TRBV5-1; J: TRBJ1-1; CDR3: ASSFRGGTEAF
V: TRBV4-1; J: TRBJ1-3; CDR3: ASSQLTGGNTIY
V: TRBV3-1/TRBV3-2; J: TRBJ1-1; CDR3: ASSHALYLEAF
V: TRBV6-5; J: TRBJ1-5; CDR3: ASTSVRTGIGPQH